This record covers a single T cell receptor (beta chain). Antigen unknown. These data come from a study of blood T cells in healthy people across ages. Study-wide findings and caveats: In the absence of known donor CMV status, changes in expanded clonotypes were possibly confounded. Strong correlation existed between TCR beta diversity and naive T cell percentage.

Then a second PCR, running about 6 to 12 cycles, was carried out with a sample-barcoded 5' primer and a J-beta primer mix. A template-switch adaptor with 12 random nucleotides tagged each cDNA molecule. Each of the samples gave a minimum of 2.5 million paired-end reads that contained CDR3. Via MiXCR, TCRdb re-called the 5' RACE reads, giving one row per CDR3 protein. The table shows roughly 800,000 distinct CDR3 sequences, with over 45% occurring only once. Sequenced sample: blood. The TCR sequence derives from a man aged 25-40 years in good health.

CDR3 nucleotides: TGTGCCAGCAGCTTTTCGACTAGCGGGGAGCTGTCCTACAATGAGCAGTTCTTC. It encodes CASSFSTSGELSYNEQFF. The chain has TRBV13 and TRBJ2-1; TRBD2 agrees at 11 bases. The J segment lost 1 base and the V segment lost 3 bases, leaving 8 bases of the junction unmatched. Germline CDR1 PRHDT, CDR2 FYEKMQ (reference sequence). This CDR3 is 18 amino acids long. The whole variable domain, remainder taken from reference TRBV13 and TRBJ2-1, is AAGVIQSPRHLIKEKRETATLKCYPIPRHDTVYWYQQGPGQDPQFLISFYEKMQSDKGSIPDRFSAQQFSDYHSELNMSSLELGDSALYFCASSFSTSGELSYNEQFFGPGTRLTVL.